This entry lists 20 T cell receptor beta chains sequenced from one sample in a study of shared clonotypes between healthy human individuals. Profiled with immunoSEQ multiplex PCR; TCRdb holds only in-frame clones, not every one. This table has more than 550,000 clones, less than 95% appearing once. Specimen: memory CD8+ T cells from PBMCs. Subset in this sample: CD45RO+ cells pooled with CCR7-negative TemRA cells. Every receptor here comes from a young man in good health. Some clones in this sample may be carry-over from other donors' samples.

V usage is TRBV25-1 and J usage is TRBJ2-5; D gene unclear. The germline V and J ends were trimmed by 2 bases and 1 base, with 8 bases remaining between them. The CDR3 consists of 14 residues. The germline V gene encodes CDR1 MGHDK and CDR2 SYGVNS. For the CDR3, the DNA is TGTGCCAGCAGTGAAGGTAGTTTCCAAGAGACCCAGTACTTC. Translating gives CASSEGSFQETQYF.

This clone was recorded only once. This chain joins TRBV7-3 and TRBJ1-1; D ambiguous. The CDR3 length is 14 residues. Deletions cut 5 bases from V and 4 bases from J, with 14 bases between. Germline assignment: CDR1 SGHTA and CDR2 FQGTGA. DNA for the CDR3: TGTGCCAGCAGCGCTGGAGGTGTGATCACTGAAGCTTTCTTT. Translating it yields CASSAGGVITEAFF.

The genes are TRBV10-2 and TRBJ2-1; 12 bases are a match to TRBD2. CDR1 is WSHSY and CDR2 is SAAADI in the germline V gene. V gave up 3 bases and J gave up 4 bases; unmatched junction bases: 4. The CDR3 loop spans 16 amino acids. The CDR3 nucleotides read TGCGCCAGCAGTGAACTAGCGGGGGGACTTTACAATGAGCAGTTCTTC. As protein: CASSELAGGLYNEQFF.

J is TRBJ1-1 and V is TRBV6-5; D is uncertain. V lost 6 bases and J lost 0, with 8 bases in between. The CDR3 extends over 13 amino acids. Germline V gives CDR1 MNHEY, CDR2 SVGAGI. The CDR3 sequence is CASSGRVNTEAFF. The CDR3 DNA follows: TGTGCCAGCAGCGGGAGAGTGAACACTGAAGCTTTCTTT.

The gene calls are TRBV7-6 and TRBJ1-4, with D possibly being TRBD1 (5 bases). Germline lookup yields CDR1 SGHVS and CDR2 FNYEAQ. The CDR3 is made up of 17 amino acids. Deletions cut 1 base from V and 4 bases from J, with 16 bases between. CDR3 coding DNA: TGTGCCAGCAGCTTAGGGCAGGAGGGGCCAGTTAATGAAAAACTGTTTTTT. As protein: CASSLGQEGPVNEKLFF.

The rearrangement joins TRBV19 to TRBJ1-2; D not certain. The length of the CDR3 is 12 residues. Germline-derived CDR1 and CDR2 are LNHDA and SQIVND (reference sequence). The V gene lost 10 bases and the J gene lost 4 bases, with 13 bases spanning the gap. The CDR3 region is CATYTTRYGYTF. In nucleotides, the CDR3 is TGTGCCACTTATACTACCCGCTATGGCTACACCTTC.

This rearrangement joins TRBV11-2 to TRBJ2-7, with 8 bases identical to TRBD2. V shed 6 bases, J shed 3 bases, and the junction held 4 bases outside the gene matches. The CDR3 extends over 13 amino acids. Looked up from germline, CDR1 is SGHAT and CDR2 is FQNNGV. The CDR3 is CASRLADYYEQYF. In nucleotides, the CDR3 is TGTGCCAGCAGACTAGCGGATTACTACGAGCAGTACTTC.

V gene TRBV6-5 combines with J gene TRBJ1-2; D ambiguous. Looked up from germline, CDR1 is MNHEY and CDR2 is SVGAGI. The CDR3 length is 11 residues. Trimming took off 5 bases at V and 6 bases at J, with 7 bases between the two ends. The CDR3 nucleotides are TGTGCCAGCAGTGATGGGGATGGCTACACCTTC. It is translated as CASSDGDGYTF.

The chain carries TRBV4-1 and TRBJ2-1; D is perhaps TRBD1 (6 bases). Trimming took off 5 bases at V and 5 bases at J, with 16 bases between the two ends. The CDR3 consists of 15 residues. From germline, CDR1 is MGHRA and CDR2 YSYEKL. The DNA of the CDR3 is TGCGCCAGCAGCTACCAGGGGCAGGGCAACAATGAGCAGTTCTTC. Its translation is CASSYQGQGNNEQFF.

The chain has TRBV4-2 and TRBJ2-1, with D hard to call. Trimming took off 5 bases at V and 7 bases at J, with 9 bases between the two ends. Germline CDR1 reads LGHNA; CDR2 reads YNFKEQ. This CDR3 has 12 residues. This CDR3 is CASSTPGNEQFF. CDR3 in DNA: TGTGCCAGCAGCACCCCGGGTAATGAGCAGTTCTTC.

This clone was picked up one time. This sequence joins TRBV7-3 and TRBJ2-1, with TRBD2 matching 12 bases. Germline CDR1 reads SGHTA; CDR2 reads FQGTGA. The ends lost 2 bases at V and 8 bases at J; junction bases unmatched: 10. There are 17 residues in the CDR3. The CDR3 sequence is CASSLLAGGPIIHEQFF. In nucleotides, the CDR3 is TGTGCCAGCAGCTTACTAGCGGGAGGGCCGATAATCCATGAGCAGTTCTTC.

The chain links TRBV27 to TRBJ2-3, with 8 bases matching TRBD2. Germline V gives CDR1 MNHEY, CDR2 SMNVEV (reference sequence). The CDR3 is 16 residues long. Trimming took 6 bases from V and 1 from J; bases not matched to a gene: 9. The CDR3 DNA sequence: TGTGCCAGCAGCCCACGGAGCGGGAGCCGCACAGATACGCAGTATTTT. It yields the protein CASSPRSGSRTDTQYF.

V and J are TRBV7-6 and TRBJ2-1; 13 positions match TRBD2. Per the germline V gene, CDR1 is SGHVS and CDR2 is FNYEAQ. Trimming cost V 1 base and J 7 bases; bases outside gene matches: 7. The CDR3 has 17 residues. The CDR3 DNA reads TGTGCCAGCAGCTTAGATTGGACTAGCGGGAGTGTAAATGAGCAGTTCTTC. Translated: CASSLDWTSGSVNEQFF.

The chain couples TRBV29-1 to TRBJ2-7; perhaps TRBD1 as D (6 bases). V was clipped by 3 bases and J by 6 bases, with 24 bases between them. This CDR3 is built from 16 residues. Germline V CDR1 and CDR2: SQVTM, ANQGSEA. The CDR3 DNA sequence: TGCAGCGTTGAGGGCGGCAGGGGCATGATCCGAGGCGAGCAGTACTTC. It translates to CSVEGGRGMIRGEQYF.

This clone was picked up one time. The V and J genes are TRBV6-1 and TRBJ1-2; D possibly corresponds to TRBD1 (6 bases). Trimming shortened V by 3 bases and J by 5 bases, and 7 bases separated the two germline ends. The CDR3 is 12 amino acids. CDR1 and CDR2 from the germline V gene are MNHNS and SASEGT. CDR3 nucleotide sequence: TGTGCCAGCAGTGAGGACAGATATGGCTACACCTTC. Translated: CASSEDRYGYTF.

The chain employs TRBV14 and TRBJ1-1; D unresolved. V was trimmed by 10 bases and J by 0 bases, leaving 21 bases between them. CDR3 length: 16 residues. In germline, CDR1 is SGHDN, CDR2 FVKESK. CDR3 loop: CATTQLPGGMNTEAFF. The CDR3 DNA sequence: TGTGCCACCACACAGCTCCCCGGCGGGATGAACACTGAAGCTTTCTTT. The full variable domain, in which reference TRBV14 and TRBJ1-1 provide the parts outside the CDR3, is EAGVTQFPSHSVIEKGQTVTLRCDPISGHDNLYWYRRVMGKEIKFLLHFVKESKQDESGMPNNRFLAERTGGTYSTLKVQPAELEDSGVYFCATTQLPGGMNTEAFFGQGTRLTVV.

The J gene is TRBJ2-7, the V gene TRBV27, with TRBD2 matching 7 bases. Germline lookup yields CDR1 MNHEY and CDR2 SMNVEV (reference sequence). Trimming cost V 8 bases and J 6 bases; bases outside gene matches: 10. This CDR3 contains 13 residues. The CDR3 DNA follows: TGTGCCAGCGGGTTGGGAGGGGCCCCCGAGCAGTACTTC. Translated: CASGLGGAPEQYF.

This rearrangement joins TRBV19 to TRBJ2-5, with 10 bases matching TRBD2. Trimming cost V 5 bases and J 3 bases; bases outside gene matches: 3. Germline loops: CDR1 LNHDA, CDR2 SQIVND (reference sequence). The CDR3 extends over 14 amino acids. CDR3 residues: CASSLAGVKETQYF. CDR3 coding DNA: TGTGCCAGTAGTCTAGCGGGGGTAAAAGAGACCCAGTACTTC.

The chain has TRBV29-1 and TRBJ1-2; possible D gene TRBD1, 5 bases. This CDR3 has 14 residues. Trimming cost V 7 bases and J 0 bases, with 15 bases left between them. Germline CDR1 reads SQVTM; CDR2 reads ANQGSEA. CDR3 DNA sequence: TGCAGCGCCCACGGGGGTGTAGCTAACTATGGCTACACCTTC. Translating gives CSAHGGVANYGYTF.

The rearrangement uses TRBV7-2 and TRBJ2-3; 10 bases are a match to TRBD2. Germline CDR1 reads SGHTA; CDR2 reads FQGNSA. Germline trimming cut 2 bases from V and 2 bases from J; bases unmatched to any gene: 7. The CDR3 extends over 17 amino acids. This chain's CDR3 is CASSLPSGSHHTDTQYF. The CDR3 DNA sequence: TGTGCCAGCAGCTTACCTAGCGGGAGCCATCACACAGATACGCAGTATTTT.